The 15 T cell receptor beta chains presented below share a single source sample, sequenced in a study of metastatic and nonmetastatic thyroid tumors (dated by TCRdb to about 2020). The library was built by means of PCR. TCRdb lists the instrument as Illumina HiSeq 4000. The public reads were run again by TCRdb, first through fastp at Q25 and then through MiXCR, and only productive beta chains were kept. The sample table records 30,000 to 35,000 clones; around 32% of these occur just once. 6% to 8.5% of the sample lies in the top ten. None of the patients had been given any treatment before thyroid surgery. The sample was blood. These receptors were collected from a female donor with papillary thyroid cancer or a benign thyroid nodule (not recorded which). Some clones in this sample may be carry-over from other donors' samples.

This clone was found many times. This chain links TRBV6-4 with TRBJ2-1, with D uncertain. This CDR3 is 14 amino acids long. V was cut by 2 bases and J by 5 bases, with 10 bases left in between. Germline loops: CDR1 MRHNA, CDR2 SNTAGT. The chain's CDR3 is CASSDGVAHNEQFF. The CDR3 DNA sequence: TGTGCCAGCAGTGACGGAGTGGCACACAATGAGCAGTTCTTC.

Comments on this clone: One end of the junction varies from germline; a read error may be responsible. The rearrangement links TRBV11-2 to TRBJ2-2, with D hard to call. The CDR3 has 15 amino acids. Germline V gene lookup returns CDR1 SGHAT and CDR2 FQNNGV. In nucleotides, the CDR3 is TGTGCCAGCAGCTTATTGGTCAATAACACCGCGGAGCTGTTTTTT. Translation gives CASSLLVNNTAELFF.

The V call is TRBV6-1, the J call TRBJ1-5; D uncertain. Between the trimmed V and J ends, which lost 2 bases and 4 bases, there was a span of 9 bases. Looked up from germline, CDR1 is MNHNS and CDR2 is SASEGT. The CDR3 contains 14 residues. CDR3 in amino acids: CASSEMSENQPQHF. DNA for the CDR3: TGTGCCAGCAGTGAAATGTCAGAGAATCAGCCCCAGCATTTT.

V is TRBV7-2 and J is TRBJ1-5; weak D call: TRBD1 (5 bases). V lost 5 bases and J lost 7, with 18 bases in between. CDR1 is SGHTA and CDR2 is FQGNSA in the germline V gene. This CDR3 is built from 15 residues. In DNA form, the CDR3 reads TGTGCCAGCAGCCAAGCCGGGGGTGTAGGGCAGCCCCAGCATTTT. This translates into CASSQAGGVGQPQHF.

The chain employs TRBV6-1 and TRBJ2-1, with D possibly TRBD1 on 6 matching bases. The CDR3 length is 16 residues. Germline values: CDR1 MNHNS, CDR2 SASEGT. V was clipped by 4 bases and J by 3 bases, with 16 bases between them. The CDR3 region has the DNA TGTGCCAGCAGTGTTCAACAGGGAACGGGCTACAATGAGCAGTTCTTC. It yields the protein CASSVQQGTGYNEQFF.

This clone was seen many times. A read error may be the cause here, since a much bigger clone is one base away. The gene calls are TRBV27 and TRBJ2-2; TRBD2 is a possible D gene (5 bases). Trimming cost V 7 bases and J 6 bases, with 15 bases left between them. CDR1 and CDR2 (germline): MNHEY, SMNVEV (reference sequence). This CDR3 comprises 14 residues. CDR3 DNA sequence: TGTGCCAGCACTTGGCGGGCTCCGGCCGGGGAGCTGTTTTTT. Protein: CASTWRAPAGELFF.

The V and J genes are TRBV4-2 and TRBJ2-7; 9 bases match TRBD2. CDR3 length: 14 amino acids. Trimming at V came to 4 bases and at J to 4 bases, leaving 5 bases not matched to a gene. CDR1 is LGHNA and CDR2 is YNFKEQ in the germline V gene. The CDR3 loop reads CASSPLTSGYEQYF. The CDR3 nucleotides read TGTGCCAGCAGCCCCCTAACTAGCGGGTACGAGCAGTACTTC.

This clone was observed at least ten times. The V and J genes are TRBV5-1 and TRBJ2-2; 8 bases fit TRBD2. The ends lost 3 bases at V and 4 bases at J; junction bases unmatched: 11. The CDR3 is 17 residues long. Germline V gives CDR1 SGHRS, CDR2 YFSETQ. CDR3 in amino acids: CASSSIGLAALTGELFF. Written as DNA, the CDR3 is TGCGCCAGCAGCTCGATAGGACTAGCAGCCCTCACCGGGGAGCTGTTTTTT.

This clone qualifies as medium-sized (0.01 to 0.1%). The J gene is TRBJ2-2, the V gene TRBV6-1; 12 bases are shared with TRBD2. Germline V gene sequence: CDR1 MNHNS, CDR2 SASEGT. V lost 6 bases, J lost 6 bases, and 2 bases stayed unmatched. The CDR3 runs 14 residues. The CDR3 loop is CASRLAGGAGELFF. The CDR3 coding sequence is TGTGCCAGCAGACTAGCGGGGGGCGCCGGGGAGCTGTTTTTT.

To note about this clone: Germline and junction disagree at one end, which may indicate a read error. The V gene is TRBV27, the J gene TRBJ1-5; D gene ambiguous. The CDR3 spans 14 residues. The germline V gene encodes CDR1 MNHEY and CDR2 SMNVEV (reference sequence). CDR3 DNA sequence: TGTGCCAGCAGTTCCACGACCGGTAATCAGCCCCATCATTTT. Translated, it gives CASSSTTGNQPHHF.

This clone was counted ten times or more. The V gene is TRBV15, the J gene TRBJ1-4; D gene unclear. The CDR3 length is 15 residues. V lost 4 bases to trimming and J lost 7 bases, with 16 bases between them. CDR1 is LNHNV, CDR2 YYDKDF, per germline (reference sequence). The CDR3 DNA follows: TGTGCCACCAGCACTTCCCGGGAGGGAGGTGAAAAACTGTTTTTT. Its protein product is CATSTSREGGEKLFF.

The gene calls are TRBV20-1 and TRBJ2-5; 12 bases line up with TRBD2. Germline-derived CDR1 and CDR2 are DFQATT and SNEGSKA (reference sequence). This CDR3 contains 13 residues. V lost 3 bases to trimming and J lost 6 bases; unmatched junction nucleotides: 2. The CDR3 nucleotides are TGCAGTGCTAGGACTAGCGGGAGTCAGACCCAGTACTTC. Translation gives CSARTSGSQTQYF.

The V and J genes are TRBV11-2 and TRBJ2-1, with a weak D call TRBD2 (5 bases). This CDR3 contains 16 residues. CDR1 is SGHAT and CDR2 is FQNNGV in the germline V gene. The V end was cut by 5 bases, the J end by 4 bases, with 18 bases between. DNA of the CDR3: TGTGCCAGCAGCCCAAATGAGGGCAGGAGGTACAATGAGCAGTTCTTC. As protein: CASSPNEGRRYNEQFF.

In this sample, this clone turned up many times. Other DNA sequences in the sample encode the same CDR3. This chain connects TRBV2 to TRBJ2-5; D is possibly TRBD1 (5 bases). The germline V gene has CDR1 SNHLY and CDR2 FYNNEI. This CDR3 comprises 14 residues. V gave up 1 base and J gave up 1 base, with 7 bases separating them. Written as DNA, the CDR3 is TGTGCCAGCAGTGAAGGACAGATCCAAGAGACCCAGTACTTC. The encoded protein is CASSEGQIQETQYF.

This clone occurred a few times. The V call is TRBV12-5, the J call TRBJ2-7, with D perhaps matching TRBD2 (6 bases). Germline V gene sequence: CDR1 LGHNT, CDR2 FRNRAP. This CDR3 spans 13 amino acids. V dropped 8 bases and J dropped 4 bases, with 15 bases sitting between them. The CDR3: CASSIQGGYEQYF. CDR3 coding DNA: TGTGCTAGTTCTATTCAGGGAGGATACGAGCAGTACTTC.